This T cell receptor beta chain is drawn from a study of control samples from healthy donors and cancer patients. This CDR3 contains 15 residues. Trimming took off 1 base at V and 3 bases at J, with 13 bases between the two ends. Germline CDR1 SGHVS, CDR2 FQNEAQ. Only in-frame clones appear in the TCRdb table, and some are missing; sequencing was by immunoSEQ multiplex PCR. This table has tens of thousands of clones, about 90% appearing once. The sample consisted of blood. The sequence derives from a man aged 45-60 years in good health. The V gene is TRBV7-8, the J gene TRBJ2-7; a possible D gene is TRBD2 (6 bases). The CDR3 loop reads CASSLGAGLRYEQYF. The CDR3 DNA reads TGTGCCAGCAGCTTAGGGGCGGGGCTACGCTACGAGCAGTACTTC. Together with reference TRBV7-8 and TRBJ2-7, the CDR3 gives the full variable domain: GAGVSQSPRYKVAKRGQDVALRCDPISGHVSLFWYQQALGQGPEFLTYFQNEAQLDKSGLPSDRFFAERPEGSVSTLKIQRTQQEDSAVYLCASSLGAGLRYEQYFGPGTRLTVT.